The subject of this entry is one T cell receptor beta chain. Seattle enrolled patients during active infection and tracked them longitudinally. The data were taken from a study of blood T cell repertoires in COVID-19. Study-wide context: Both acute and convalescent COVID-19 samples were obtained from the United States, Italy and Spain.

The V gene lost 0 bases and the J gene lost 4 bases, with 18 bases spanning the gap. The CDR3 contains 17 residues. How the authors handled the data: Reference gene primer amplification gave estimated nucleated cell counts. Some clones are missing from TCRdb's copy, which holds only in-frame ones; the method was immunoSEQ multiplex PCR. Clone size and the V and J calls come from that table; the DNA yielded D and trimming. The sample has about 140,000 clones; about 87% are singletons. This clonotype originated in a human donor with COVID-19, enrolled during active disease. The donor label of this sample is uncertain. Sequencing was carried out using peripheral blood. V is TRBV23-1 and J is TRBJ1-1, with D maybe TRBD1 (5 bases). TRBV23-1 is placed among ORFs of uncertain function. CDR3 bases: TGCGCCAGCAGTCAATCAAGTCAGGGAATCTTGATCACTGAAGCTTTCTTT. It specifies CASSQSSQGILITEAFF.